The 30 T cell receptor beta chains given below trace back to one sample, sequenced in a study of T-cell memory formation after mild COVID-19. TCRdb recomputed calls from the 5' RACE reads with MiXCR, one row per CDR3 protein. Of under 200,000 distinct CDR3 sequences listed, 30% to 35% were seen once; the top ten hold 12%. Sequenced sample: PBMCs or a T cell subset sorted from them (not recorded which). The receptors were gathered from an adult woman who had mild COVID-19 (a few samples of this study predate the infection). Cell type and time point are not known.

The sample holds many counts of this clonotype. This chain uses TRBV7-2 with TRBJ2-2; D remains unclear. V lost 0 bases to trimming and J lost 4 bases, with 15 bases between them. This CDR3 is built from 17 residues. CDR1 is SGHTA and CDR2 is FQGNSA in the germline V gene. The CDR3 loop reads CASSLALISLITGELFF. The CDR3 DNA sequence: TGTGCCAGCAGCTTAGCCCTCATATCCCTGATCACCGGGGAGCTGTTTTTT.

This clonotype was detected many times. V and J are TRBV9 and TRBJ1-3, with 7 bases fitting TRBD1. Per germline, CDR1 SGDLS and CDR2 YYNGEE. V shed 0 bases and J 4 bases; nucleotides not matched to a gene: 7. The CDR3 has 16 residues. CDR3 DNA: TGTGCCAGCAGCGTAGACGCAGGGGGTACGGGAAACACCATATATTTT. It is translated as CASSVDAGGTGNTIYF.

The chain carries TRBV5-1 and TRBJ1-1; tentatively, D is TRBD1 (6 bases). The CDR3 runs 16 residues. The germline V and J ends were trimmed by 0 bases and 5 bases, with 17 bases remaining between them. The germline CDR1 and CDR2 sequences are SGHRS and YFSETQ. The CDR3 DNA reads TGCGCCAGCAGCTTGGCCGTCTCAGGGGTACGGACTGAAGCTTTCTTT. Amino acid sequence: CASSLAVSGVRTEAFF.

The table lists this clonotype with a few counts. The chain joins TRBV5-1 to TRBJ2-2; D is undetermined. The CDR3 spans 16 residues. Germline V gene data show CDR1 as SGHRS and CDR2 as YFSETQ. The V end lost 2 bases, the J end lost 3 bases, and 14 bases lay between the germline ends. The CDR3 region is CASSFSVQIDTGELFF. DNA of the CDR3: TGCGCCAGCAGCTTCTCGGTGCAGATTGACACCGGGGAGCTGTTTTTT. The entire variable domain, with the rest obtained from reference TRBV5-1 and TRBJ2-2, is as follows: KAGVTQTPRYLIKTRGQQVTLSCSPISGHRSVSWYQQTPGQGLQFLFEYFSETQRNKGNFPGRFSGRQFSNSRSEMNVSTLELGDSALYLCASSFSVQIDTGELFFGEGSRLTVL.

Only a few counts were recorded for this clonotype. In DNA, the CDR3 is TGCGCCAGCAGCCAAGATCTTTCGGGAAGACCCTACAATGAGCAGTTCTTC. Translation: CASSQDLSGRPYNEQFF. The gene calls are TRBV4-3 and TRBJ2-1, with D possibly being TRBD2 (5 bases). Germline-derived CDR1 and CDR2 are LGHNA and YSLEER. V lost 0 bases and J lost 2, with 14 bases in between. CDR3 length: 17 amino acids.

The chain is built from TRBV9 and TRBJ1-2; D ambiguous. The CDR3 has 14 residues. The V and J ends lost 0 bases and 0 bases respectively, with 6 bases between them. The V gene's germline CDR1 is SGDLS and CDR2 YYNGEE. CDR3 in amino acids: CASSVELANYGYTF. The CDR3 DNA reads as TGTGCCAGCAGCGTAGAATTGGCTAACTATGGCTACACCTTC.

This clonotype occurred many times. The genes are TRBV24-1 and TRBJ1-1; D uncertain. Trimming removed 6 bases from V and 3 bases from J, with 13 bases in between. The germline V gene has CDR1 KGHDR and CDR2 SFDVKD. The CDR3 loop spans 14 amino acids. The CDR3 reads CATSSGGPYTEAFF. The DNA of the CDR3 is TGTGCCACCAGTTCAGGAGGGCCTTACACTGAAGCTTTCTTT.

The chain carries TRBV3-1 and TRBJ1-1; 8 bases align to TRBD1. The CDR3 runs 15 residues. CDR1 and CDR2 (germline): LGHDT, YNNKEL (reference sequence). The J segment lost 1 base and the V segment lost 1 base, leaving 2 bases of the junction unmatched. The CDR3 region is CASSQAGGQNTEAFF. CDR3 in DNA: TGTGCCAGCAGCCAAGCAGGGGGCCAGAACACTGAAGCTTTCTTT.

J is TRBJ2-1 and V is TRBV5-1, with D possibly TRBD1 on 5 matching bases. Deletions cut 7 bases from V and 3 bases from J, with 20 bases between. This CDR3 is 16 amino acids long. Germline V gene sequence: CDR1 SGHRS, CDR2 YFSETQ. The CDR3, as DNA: TGCGCCAGCGGAATTAGGCCTCTGGACAACTACAATGAGCAGTTCTTC. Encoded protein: CASGIRPLDNYNEQFF.

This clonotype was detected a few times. The CDR3 coding sequence is TGTGCCAGTCTGAATCCTTTACAGTTCTTC. Protein product: CASLNPLQFF. The V gene is TRBV10-3, the J gene TRBJ2-1; D ambiguous. The CDR3 has 10 amino acids. In germline, CDR1 is ENHRY, CDR2 SYGVKD. The V gene lost 10 bases and the J gene lost 13 bases, with 14 bases spanning the gap.

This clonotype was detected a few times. DNA for the CDR3: TGCGCCAGCAGCTCCGGGGGGTCCCTCTCCTACGAGCAGTACTTC. Its protein product is CASSSGGSLSYEQYF. This chain connects TRBV5-1 to TRBJ2-7, with TRBD2 matching over 7 bases. Unmatched junction bases numbered 6, after V lost 3 bases and J lost 0 bases. CDR1 and CDR2 (germline): SGHRS, YFSETQ. This CDR3 spans 15 amino acids.

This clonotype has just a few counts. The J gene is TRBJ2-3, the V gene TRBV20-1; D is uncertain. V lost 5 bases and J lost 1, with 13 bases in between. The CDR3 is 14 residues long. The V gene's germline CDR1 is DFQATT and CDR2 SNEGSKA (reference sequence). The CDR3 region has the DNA TGCAGTGCTTGTCGGAACCTAGGCACAGATACGCAGTATTTT. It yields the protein CSACRNLGTDTQYF.

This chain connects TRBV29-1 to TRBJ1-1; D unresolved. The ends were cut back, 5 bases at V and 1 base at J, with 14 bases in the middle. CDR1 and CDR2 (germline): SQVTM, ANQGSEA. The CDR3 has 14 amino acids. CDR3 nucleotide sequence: TGCAGCGTTCACCTAAGTGGTAGGAACACTGAAGCTTTCTTT. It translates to CSVHLSGRNTEAFF. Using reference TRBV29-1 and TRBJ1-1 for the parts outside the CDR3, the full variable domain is SAVISQKPSRDICQRGTSLTIQCQVDSQVTMMFWYRQQPGQSLTLIATANQGSEATYESGFVIDKFPISRPNLTFSTLTVSNMSPEDSSIYLCSVHLSGRNTEAFFGQGTRLTVV.

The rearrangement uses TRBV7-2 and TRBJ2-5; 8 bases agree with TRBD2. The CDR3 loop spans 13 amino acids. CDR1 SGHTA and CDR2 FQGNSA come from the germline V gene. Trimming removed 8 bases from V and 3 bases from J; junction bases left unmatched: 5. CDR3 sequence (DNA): TGTGCCAGCCGAGCGGGAGCAAAAGAGACCCAGTACTTC. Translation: CASRAGAKETQYF.

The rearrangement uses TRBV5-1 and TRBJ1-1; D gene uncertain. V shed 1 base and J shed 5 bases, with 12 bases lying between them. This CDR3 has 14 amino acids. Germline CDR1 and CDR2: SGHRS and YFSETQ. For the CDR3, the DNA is TGCGCCAGCAGCTTGTTACCGGGAGAAACTGAAGCTTTCTTT. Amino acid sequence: CASSLLPGETEAFF.

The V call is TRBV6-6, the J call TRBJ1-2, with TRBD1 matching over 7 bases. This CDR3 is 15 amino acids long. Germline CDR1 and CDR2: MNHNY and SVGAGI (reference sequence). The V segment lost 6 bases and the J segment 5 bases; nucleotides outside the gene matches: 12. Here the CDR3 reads CASSAGIGGAYGYTF. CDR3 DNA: TGTGCCAGCAGCGCCGGGATAGGGGGCGCGTATGGCTACACCTTC.

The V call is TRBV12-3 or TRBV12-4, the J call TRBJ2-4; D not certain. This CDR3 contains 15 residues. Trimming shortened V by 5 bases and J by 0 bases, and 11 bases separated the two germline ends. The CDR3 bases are TGTGCCAGCAGTCTCGGAACGCTAGCCAAAAACATTCAGTACTTC. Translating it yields CASSLGTLAKNIQYF.

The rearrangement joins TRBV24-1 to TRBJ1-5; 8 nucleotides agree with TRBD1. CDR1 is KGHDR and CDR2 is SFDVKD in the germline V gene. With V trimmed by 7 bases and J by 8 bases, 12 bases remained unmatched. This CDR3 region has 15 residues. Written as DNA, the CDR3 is TGTGCCACCAGGGAGACAGGGGCGGGGGTGGAGCCCCAGCATTTT. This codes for CATRETGAGVEPQHF.

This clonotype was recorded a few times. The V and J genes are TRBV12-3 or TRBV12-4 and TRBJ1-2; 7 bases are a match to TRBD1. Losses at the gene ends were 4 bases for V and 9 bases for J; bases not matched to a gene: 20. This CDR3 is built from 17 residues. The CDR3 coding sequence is TGTGCCAGCAGTTCGCGAGTTTCCTCGCCCCAGGGGGTTCGCTACACCTTC. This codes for CASSSRVSSPQGVRYTF.

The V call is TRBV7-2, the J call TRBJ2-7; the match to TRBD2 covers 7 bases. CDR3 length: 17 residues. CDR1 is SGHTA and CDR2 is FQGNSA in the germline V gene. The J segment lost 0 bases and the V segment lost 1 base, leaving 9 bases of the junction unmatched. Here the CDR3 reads CASSLVASGYLSYEQYF. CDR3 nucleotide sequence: TGTGCCAGCAGCTTAGTTGCTAGCGGATACCTCTCCTACGAGCAGTACTTC.

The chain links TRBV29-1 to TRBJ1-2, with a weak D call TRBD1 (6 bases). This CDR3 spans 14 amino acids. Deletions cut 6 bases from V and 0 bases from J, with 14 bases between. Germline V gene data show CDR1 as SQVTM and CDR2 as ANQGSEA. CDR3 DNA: TGCAGCGTCGCCCGGGACACAGCTAACTATGGCTACACCTTC. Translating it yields CSVARDTANYGYTF.

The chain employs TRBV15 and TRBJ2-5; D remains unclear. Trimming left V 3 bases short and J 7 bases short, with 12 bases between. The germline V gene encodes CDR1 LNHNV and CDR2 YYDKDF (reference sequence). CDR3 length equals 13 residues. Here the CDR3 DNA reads TGTGCCACCAGCAGTCACGCCGTGGGGACCCAGTACTTC. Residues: CATSSHAVGTQYF.

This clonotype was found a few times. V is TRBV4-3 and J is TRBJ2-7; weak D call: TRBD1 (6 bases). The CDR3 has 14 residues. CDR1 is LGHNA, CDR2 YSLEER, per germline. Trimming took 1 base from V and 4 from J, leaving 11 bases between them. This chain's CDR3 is CASSQGHREYEQYF. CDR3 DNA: TGCGCCAGCAGCCAAGGTCACAGGGAATACGAGCAGTACTTC.

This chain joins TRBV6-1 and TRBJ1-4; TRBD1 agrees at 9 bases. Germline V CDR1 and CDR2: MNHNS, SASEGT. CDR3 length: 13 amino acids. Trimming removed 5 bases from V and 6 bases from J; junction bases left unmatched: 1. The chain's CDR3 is CASSRDRDEKLFF. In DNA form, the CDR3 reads TGTGCCAGCAGTCGGGACAGGGATGAAAAACTGTTTTTT.

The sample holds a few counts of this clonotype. The CDR3 spells CSVARQGGNYNEQFF. DNA of the CDR3: TGCAGCGTTGCTAGACAGGGGGGGAACTACAATGAGCAGTTCTTC. The chain recombines TRBV29-1 with TRBJ2-1; 9 nucleotides align to TRBD1. CDR3 size: 15 residues. Germline trimming cut 4 bases from V and 3 bases from J; bases unmatched to any gene: 7. Germline values: CDR1 SQVTM, CDR2 ANQGSEA.

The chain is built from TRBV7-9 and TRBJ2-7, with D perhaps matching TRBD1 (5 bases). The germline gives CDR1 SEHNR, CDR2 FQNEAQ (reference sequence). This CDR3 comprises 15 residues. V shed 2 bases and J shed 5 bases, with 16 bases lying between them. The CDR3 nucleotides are TGTGCCAGCAGCTTAACCGCCAGGGTGTTCCACGAGCAGTACTTC. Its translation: CASSLTARVFHEQYF. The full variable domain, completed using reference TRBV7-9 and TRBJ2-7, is DTGVSQNPRHKITKRGQNVTFRCDPISEHNRLYWYRQTLGQGPEFLTYFQNEAQLEKSRLLSDRFSAERPKGSFSTLEIQRTEQGDSAMYLCASSLTARVFHEQYFGPGTRLTVT.

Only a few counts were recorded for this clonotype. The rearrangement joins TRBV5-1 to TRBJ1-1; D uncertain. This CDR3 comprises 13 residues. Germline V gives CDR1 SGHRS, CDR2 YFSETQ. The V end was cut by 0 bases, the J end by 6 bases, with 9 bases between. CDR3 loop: CASSLGERAEAFF. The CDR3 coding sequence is TGCGCCAGCAGCTTGGGGGAGAGGGCTGAAGCTTTCTTT.

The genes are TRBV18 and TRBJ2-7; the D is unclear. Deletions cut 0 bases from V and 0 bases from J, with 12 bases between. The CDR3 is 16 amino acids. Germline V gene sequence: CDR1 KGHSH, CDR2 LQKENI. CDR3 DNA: TGTGCCAGCTCACCACCCACGAGGACGTTCTCCTACGAGCAGTACTTC. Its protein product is CASSPPTRTFSYEQYF.

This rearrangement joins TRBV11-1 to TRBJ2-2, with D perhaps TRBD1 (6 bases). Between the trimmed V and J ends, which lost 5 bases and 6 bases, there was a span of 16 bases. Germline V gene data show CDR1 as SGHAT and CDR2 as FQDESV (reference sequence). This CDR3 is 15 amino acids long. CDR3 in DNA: TGTGCCAGCAGCCCACCGTGGGGGCGTGCCGGGGAGCTGTTTTTT. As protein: CASSPPWGRAGELFF.

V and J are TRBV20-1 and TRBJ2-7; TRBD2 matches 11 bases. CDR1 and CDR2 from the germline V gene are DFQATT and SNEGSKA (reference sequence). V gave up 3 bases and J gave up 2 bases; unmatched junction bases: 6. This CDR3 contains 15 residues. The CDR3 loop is CSARGLAEQPYEQYF. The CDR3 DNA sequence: TGCAGTGCTAGGGGACTAGCGGAACAACCCTACGAGCAGTACTTC.